The 10 T cell receptor beta chains below come from one sample, sequenced in a study of control samples from healthy donors and cancer patients. Only in-frame clones appear in the TCRdb table, and some are missing; sequencing was by immunoSEQ multiplex PCR. The data show about 220,000 clones, around 94% seen once. The sample comprised blood. These receptors all come from a man in his fifties or sixties in good health.

About this clone: A read error may produce the germline difference seen at one junction end. This same CDR3 is encoded by further DNA sequences in the sample. The rearrangement links TRBV5-1 to TRBJ2-5, with a possible D match to TRBD1 (8 bases). Germline assignment: CDR1 SGHRS and CDR2 YFSETQ. The CDR3 totals 15 residues. In nucleotides, the CDR3 is TGCGCCAGCAGTTTGGGAGGGACAGGAGAAGAGACCCAGTACTTC. Translation gives CASSLGGTGEETQYF.

J is TRBJ2-5 and V is TRBV11-1; D is uncertain. The V and J ends lost 3 bases and 1 base respectively, with 6 bases between them. CDR1 is SGHAT and CDR2 is FQDESV in the germline V gene (reference sequence). The CDR3 spans 13 residues. The CDR3 nucleotides are TGTGCCAGCAGCTTCGGCAGCCAAGAGACCCAGTACTTC. Translating it yields CASSFGSQETQYF.

This chain links TRBV27 with TRBJ1-6; 8 positions match TRBD1. CDR3 length: 16 residues. Germline CDR1 and CDR2: MNHEY and SMNVEV (reference sequence). J gave up 7 bases and V 10 bases, and 15 bases lay outside the gene matches. The CDR3, as DNA: TGTGCCACCTCCTCGCAGGGGGCTCTAACGAATTCACCCCTCCACTTT. Protein product: CATSSQGALTNSPLHF.

The chain links TRBV9 to TRBJ1-5; perhaps TRBD1 as D (5 bases). Germline lookup yields CDR1 SGDLS and CDR2 YYNGEE. Trimming removed 2 bases from V and 3 bases from J, with 12 bases in between. This CDR3 contains 15 residues. The CDR3: CASSVSGQNNQPQHF. In nucleotides, the CDR3 is TGTGCCAGCAGCGTCTCAGGACAAAACAATCAGCCCCAGCATTTT.

CDR3 DNA: TGTGCCGCCAACAGGGGACGGGAAAAACTGTTTTTT. Its protein is CAANRGREKLFF. V is TRBV28 and J is TRBJ1-4; 7 bases fit TRBD1. V lost 11 bases, J lost 8 bases, and 8 bases stayed unmatched. CDR3 length equals 12 residues. The germline V gene encodes CDR1 MDHEN and CDR2 SYDVKM.

V is TRBV30 and J is TRBJ2-7; maybe TRBD2 (6 bases). The CDR3 consists of 13 residues. CDR1 and CDR2 (germline): GTSNPN, SVGIG (reference sequence). V dropped 2 bases and J dropped 5 bases, with 13 bases sitting between them. CDR3 amino acids: CAWSSGGCNEQYF. CDR3 DNA: TGTGCCTGGAGTTCTGGAGGGTGCAACGAGCAGTACTTC.

The rearrangement links TRBV7-2 to TRBJ2-5; unclear D gene. Germline assignment: CDR1 SGHTA and CDR2 FQGNSA. This CDR3 is built from 12 residues. V lost 3 bases and J 4 bases, leaving 6 bases between the germline ends. This CDR3 reads CASSFMGETQYF. CDR3 DNA: TGTGCCAGCAGCTTCATGGGAGAGACCCAGTACTTC.

The chain is built from TRBV6-4 and TRBJ1-2; TRBD1 agrees at 7 bases. Germline CDR1 reads MRHNA; CDR2 reads SNTAGT. J was trimmed by 5 bases and V by 4 bases; bases with no gene match: 10. The CDR3 length is 15 residues. CDR3: CASSAIPGQSYGYTF. CDR3 bases: TGTGCCAGCAGTGCCATACCGGGACAGAGTTATGGCTACACCTTC.

This clone showed up just once. The chain links TRBV5-4 to TRBJ2-3; D is perhaps TRBD2 (5 bases). The CDR3 runs to 15 residues. Trimming left V 2 bases short and J 1 base short, with 11 bases between. Per the germline V gene, CDR1 is SGHNT and CDR2 is YYREEE (reference sequence). The CDR3 is CASSFPRAGTDTQYF. CDR3 bases: TGTGCCAGCAGCTTTCCCCGAGCGGGCACAGATACGCAGTATTTT. The full variable domain, its missing parts supplied by reference TRBV5-4 and TRBJ2-3, is ETGVTQSPTHLIKTRGQQVTLRCSSQSGHNTVSWYQQALGQGPQFIFQYYREEENGRGNFPPRFSGLQFPNYSSELNVNALELDDSALYLCASSFPRAGTDTQYFGPGTRLTVL.

The chain couples TRBV10-1 to TRBJ1-1, with D uncertain. The ends were cut back, 1 base at V and 5 bases at J, with 8 bases in the middle. Germline loops: CDR1 WNHNN, CDR2 SYGVQD (reference sequence). There are 13 residues in the CDR3. CDR3: CASSEYLGTEAFF. The CDR3 nucleotides read TGCGCCAGCAGTGAGTATCTGGGAACTGAAGCTTTCTTT.